This T cell receptor (beta chain) appears in the sequencing data of a study of cytomegalovirus exposure and HLA in healthy donors (dated by TCRdb to the late 2010s). In the study overall: In an earlier analysis of 587 of the donors, about 260 Gb of sequence data and 90 million to 130 million unique TCR beta sequences from about 190 million T cells were reported. An early release covering 500 to 750 HLA-typed donors comprised about 300 gigabases of sequencing data and tens of millions of unique TCR sequences. Among the roughly 390 genotyped donors, more than 70% belonged to the genetic ancestry cluster associated with self-reported Caucasian donors. The study aimed to test whether cataloging public T cell receptors could reveal signatures of past pathogen exposure. The T cell repertoires of several hundred subjects were profiled by immunosequencing and related to cytomegalovirus serostatus. Along with the approximately 600-subject first cohort, a separate validation cohort of over a hundred different subjects was used. The study combined high-throughput TCR immunosequencing, statistical association of individual TCRs with disease status, and machine learning to predict cytomegalovirus infection status. In a later analysis, previously published TCR beta repertoires from 670 or so donors were re-analyzed and high-resolution HLA genotyping was added so that TCR occurrence patterns could be studied. In the later analysis, no new phenotypic data were used to find candidate immune exposures; instead, reliance was placed on TCR beta sequences and their occurrence across donors. To decide whether each TCR beta V gene segment behaved as functional or pseudogenic, an earlier analysis of some 580 of the donors relied on high-throughput TCR beta sequencing. Donor age, sex, ethnicity and CMV serostatus were compiled together with the repertoire data. In a later genetic analysis, genome-wide SNP genotypes for 398 of the 666 donors were used, and that subset was treated as a discovery cohort. All discovery cohort repertoires had been generated on a single sequencing platform. Both class I and class II loci were covered by HLA typing, at four-digit resolution. The number of typed donors differed by locus: 629-630 for A, B, C, DRB1 and DQB1; approximately 520 for DQA1; 606 for DPA1; and around 490 for DPB1. A few DR-DQ haplotypes were handled as single units for association and clustering because linkage in the cohort was strong. Across around 400 genotyped donors of the cohort, an average of approximately 240,000 unique TCR beta nucleotide sequences per donor were sequenced, and 15% to 20% of those sequences were non-productive.

With regard to this clone: The target of this receptor is not known. No base quality information exists; no much larger clone differs at one position.

Including the terminal cysteine and phenylalanine, the CDR3 comprises 14 residues. Kept here is only the CDR3 DNA, which spans 42 bases and is read in frame from base 1. The germline V gene yields SGHNT for CDR1 and YENEEA for CDR2. Library preparation was by the immunoSEQ multiplex PCR assay. The multiplex PCR relied on a mix of 60 forward primers for TCR Vbeta segments and 13 reverse primers for TCR Jbeta segments. Amplification of the CDR3 region of rearranged TCR beta genes was performed with a multiplex PCR assay on genomic DNA. The amplified TCR beta libraries were sequenced on the Illumina HiSeq System as 87-base-pair reads. Processing in the source paper ran as follows. A later analysis tallied roughly 80 million unique TCR beta chains across the 666 repertoires, and approximately 9.9 million of those chains were shared by two or more donors. Raw reads were error-corrected and collapsed into unique sequences with a nearest-neighbor algorithm that merged closely related sequences to remove PCR and sequencing errors. To assign V, D and J gene segments, CDR3 sequences were aligned to IMGT reference sequences. For a sequence to be retained, a match of at least six nucleotides was required to both a V gene segment and a J gene segment. A rearrangement counted as productive if the CDR3 had no stop codons and remained in frame with V and J, and every other rearrangement counted as non-productive. CDR3 was defined according to IMGT convention as the region running from the second conserved V-encoded cysteine to the conserved J-encoded phenylalanine. In an earlier analysis of around 570 of the donors, sequences lacking an unambiguous match to a single V gene segment were excluded. An earlier analysis of some 610 of the donors called V segments functional above 56.7% productive rearrangements and segregating when the between-donor standard deviation exceeded 5%. A statistical classification framework was built for diagnosing cytomegalovirus status from the catalog of TCR beta chain sequences. In a later analysis, V and J genes were assigned by comparing TCR nucleotide sequences against IMGT/GENE-DB human TR gene sequences. Using the TCRdist pipeline, a later analysis assigned CDR3 sequences along with most-parsimonious VDJ recombination scenarios. In a later analysis, each TCR beta chain was defined by its CDR3 amino acid sequence together with its V-gene family, and reads without a unique V-gene family were excluded. To address suspected cross-contamination and a sequencing artifact, a later analysis removed under 600 highly shared, low-generation-probability nucleotide sequences. A later analysis calculated a clonal expansion index for each public chain from normalized within-repertoire ranks of inferred template counts. A later analysis computed generation probabilities with a VDJ recombination model fitted to out-of-frame rearrangements, and checked the results against IGoR. Hypergeometric tests were used in a later analysis to score TCR-TCR, TCR-HLA and TCR-CMV co-occurrence, with a repertoire-size bias correction applied to the TCR pairs. False discovery rates were estimated in a later analysis by permuting HLA or CMV assignments 20 times. In a later analysis, co-occurring TCRs were grouped using DBSCAN, and TCRdist sequence similarity was added for clustering within HLA-allele-positive subsets. Repertoires with fewer than 30,000 or more than 120,000 public chains, plus five repertoires with anomalous nucleotide sharing, were excluded from co-occurrence clustering. TCRdb holds this immuneACCESS table with in-frame rearrangements only. Some clones are missing; in checked studies, unresolved V genes explain under half, and the rest has no known cause. That table is the source of V, J and clone size, and D and trimming were worked out from the DNA. The sample table records approximately 190,000 clones; around 82% of these occur just once. The ten largest make up around 1.6% of the sample.

Overall study results and their limits: A further reported finding was that TCR beta sequences accurately predicted the HLA-A and HLA-B alleles for most subjects in the first cohort. The authors suggested that the approach could potentially be generalized to other disease states and immunological phenotypes. In vitro tests confirmed that a few of the cytomegalovirus-associated TCR beta chains recognize cytomegalovirus antigens. Because some donors lacked HLA typing at each locus, the association tests relied only on the typed subset. Most TCR sequences were seen in very few donors, while some public TCRs were found in many individuals. V-gene and J-gene trimming of TCR beta chains was associated with a missense DCLRE1C variant in a later genetic analysis, and the association was replicated in an independent cohort. In a later analysis, HLA-associated TCR beta chains were found to be more clonally expanded and to have lower generation probabilities than equally common non-associated chains. The presence/absence analyses assumed that sequencing depth was roughly uniform across donors, and that assumption may not be true. Only TCR beta chains were sequenced in this cohort, and the absence of alpha or paired-chain data limited detectable features. According to a later analysis, most CMV-associated TCR beta chains appeared to be HLA-restricted, and the HLA associations seemed to be driven largely by CMV exposure. Linkage disequilibrium might explain the correlated functional status among segregating V segments, but an unknown experimental factor could not be ruled out. A total of 150 to 200 TCR beta chains were listed by the study as associated with cytomegalovirus. At a false discovery rate of 0.05, a later analysis linked around 15,000 TCR beta sequences to specific HLA alleles. A group of highly shared sequence variants was considered likely to be a technical artifact of the sequencing pipeline. According to a later analysis, TCR association rates differed among HLA loci, with DRB1 alleles showing the most associated TCRs and HLA-C alleles showing the fewest. Several of the top co-occurrence clusters appeared to be linked to parvovirus B19, influenza, CMV and Epstein-Barr virus, according to a later analysis. CMV serostatus was the only immune exposure information available for the cohort. Some IMGT-functional V segments, including TRBV6-2 and TRBV6-3, could not be distinguished by the 87-base-pair reads and were therefore excluded. Strong co-occurrence of HLA alleles, especially DR and DQ, made assigning TCR associations to individual alleles difficult. A later genetic analysis reported fewer N-insertions in productive TCRs among donors in an Asian-associated ancestry cluster than the roughly 640-donor mean. In an earlier analysis of about 600 of the donors, most TCR beta V segments appeared in productive rearrangements about 90% or about 30% of the time, broadly matching IMGT annotations. The classifier was reported to diagnose cytomegalovirus status with high specificity and sensitivity in both the original cohort and the validation cohort. The earlier analysis of a few hundred of the donors excluded fewer than 20 rarely observed V segments, including chromosome 9 orphons, because counts were too low.

The cohort consisted of 600 to 750 healthy bone marrow donors. All cohort members were sampled while nominally healthy, although unrecorded immune exposures were likely present. The donor tested CMV seropositive and was one of the 289 seropositive cohort members. Every donor gave a peripheral blood sample, and the peripheral blood mononuclear cells from that sample were used for TCR beta sequencing. The Qiagen DNeasy Blood Extraction Kit was used to extract genomic DNA from the blood cell samples. Specimen: PBMCs. The origin of this receptor is a man aged 35 to 55 in good health and CMV-seropositive. Here the chain combines TRBV11-3 and TRBJ2-5; TRBD1 agrees with 10 junctional bases. The DNA end is more similar to TRBJ2-7, so the J call may be wrong. The DNA is as follows: TGTGCCAGCAGCTTCGGGACAGGGGCCTACGAGCAGTACTTC. This yields the protein CASSFGTGAYEQYF.